This T cell receptor (beta chain) was sequenced in a study of blood T cell repertoires in COVID-19 (TCRdb year 2020). Context from the whole study: Collaborator samples came from the United States, Italy and Spain and covered acute and convalescent phases of COVID-19. The prospective study material was composed of cDNA or gDNA derived from T cells, B-cell-depleted T cells, or PBMCs. Deeply sampled blood TCRbeta repertoires from subjects exposed to, actively infected with, or recovered from COVID-19 were included in the dataset. The repertoires were made available in a free public database intended to serve as a resource for research on the immune response to SARS-CoV-2. Samples came from the ongoing ImmuneRACE study (first 160 participants) plus 1,254 subjects from 6 global collaborators. Nearly every sample came with metadata listing a de-identified subject ID, COVID-19 status, age in years and sex. Where HLA class I and class II types were available, the types were taken from metadata supplied by the sample provider, not from assay-based typing. The research as a whole found: The quantity of clinical and demographic metadata differed by source and by participant and was supplied without curation.

The CDR3 starts with the cysteine, ends with the phenylalanine, and has 15 residues. Solely the CDR3 DNA is kept, with 45 bases framed from the first base. CDR1 and CDR2 (LNHDA, SQIVND) derive from the germline V gene (reference sequence). The V end loses 6 bases and the J end loses 9 bases, and a stretch of 18 bases separates them. Worth noting for this clone: It lacks a known antigen. The sample holds no much larger clone one base away, and base qualities are not on file.

The immunoSEQ Assay, a bias-controlled multiplex PCR, was used to amplify TCRbeta CDR3 regions from genomic DNA. The original pipeline was this. The number of nucleated cells in each sample was estimated by amplification of reference gene primers within the assay. To quantify the absolute abundance of each unique TCRbeta CDR3 rearrangement, sequence reads were collapsed and filtered. For each sample, productive Simpson clonality was calculated as the square root of Simpson's diversity index across productive rearrangements. TCRdb limited this immuneACCESS table to in-frame rearrangements with V and J called. A share of clones is missing; checked studies link under half to unresolved V genes, and the rest is unexplained. V, J and clone size are taken as reported in that table, and D and trimming were inferred from the DNA itself. This sample holds 160,000 or so clones; 84% were observed only once. The ten largest make up around 15% of the sample.

Participants in the prospective study were enrolled through a virtual design, were aged 18 to 89 years, and lived in some 24 United States geographic areas. In the prospective study, cohorts were assigned on the basis of participant-reported clinical history obtained from a screening survey and a study questionnaire. ImmuneRACE Cohort 3 recovered participants were defined by two consecutive negative NP/OP PCR tests, healthcare professional clearance, or symptom resolution. In the prospective study, mobile phlebotomists collected whole blood, serum and a nasopharyngeal or oropharyngeal swab from each participant. Over a 2-month period, participants in the prospective study had the option of providing additional blood draws and questionnaires. Prospective study blood samples were shipped either frozen or at room temperature before DNA extraction.

The specimen sequenced was PBMCs or T cells enriched from blood (not recorded which). The TCR comes from a man between 45 and 60 years old who had recovered from COVID-19. This chain joins TRBV19 to TRBJ1-6, and TRBD1 may be the D gene, going by 6 matching bases. The nucleotide sequence is given as TGTGCCAGTAGCCCCGACAGGTCCTGGGGTTCACCCCTCCACTTT. It translates as CASSPDRSWGSPLHF.